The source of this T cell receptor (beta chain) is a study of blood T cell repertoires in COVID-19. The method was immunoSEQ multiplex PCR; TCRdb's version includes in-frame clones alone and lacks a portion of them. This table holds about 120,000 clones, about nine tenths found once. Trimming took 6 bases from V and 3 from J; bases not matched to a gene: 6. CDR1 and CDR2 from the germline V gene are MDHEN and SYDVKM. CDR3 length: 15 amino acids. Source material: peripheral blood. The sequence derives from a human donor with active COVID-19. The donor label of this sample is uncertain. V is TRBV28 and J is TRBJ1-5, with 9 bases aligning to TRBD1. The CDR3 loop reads CASSRTGGNNQPQHF. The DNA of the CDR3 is TGTGCCAGCAGCCGAACAGGGGGCAACAATCAGCCCCAGCATTTT.